The present T cell receptor beta chain was sequenced within a study of OX40 agonist ivuxolimab in advanced cancers. Study in general: Patients received ivuxolimab, an intravenous treatment, every 2 weeks at 0.01 to 10 mg/kg.

Samples were taken at baseline and on day 1 of cycles 4 and 7. The data were produced by immunoSEQ multiplex PCR, yet TCRdb's version contains in-frame clones alone and is incomplete. This sample has about 82,000 clones, with 75% to 90% found just once. Trimming took off 10 bases at V and 5 bases at J, with 11 bases between the two ends. The CDR3 sequence is 11 residues long. CDR1 and CDR2 from the germline V gene are SGHVS and FNYEAQ. The clonotype comes from an adult with an advanced solid tumor such as melanoma, head and neck, liver or kidney cancer. The V call is TRBV7-6, the J call TRBJ2-5; D call uncertain. The sequences come from CD4+ or CD8+ T cells sorted from blood, collected in a trial of the OX40 agonist ivuxolimab. This CDR3 is CATTPGETQYF. For the CDR3, the DNA is TGTGCCACCACTCCGGGTGAGACCCAGTACTTC. Full variable domain (rest looked up from reference TRBV7-6 and TRBJ2-5): GAGVSQSPRYKVTKRGQDVALRCDPISGHVSLYWYRQALGQGPEFLTYFNYEAQQDKSGLPNDRFSAERPEGSISTLTIQRTEQRDSAMYRCATTPGETQYFGPGTRLLVL.